A selection of T cell receptor beta chains follows, all from one sample in a study of blood T cells in healthy people across ages. MiXCR, applied by TCRdb to the 5' RACE reads, yields one record per CDR3 protein. The repertoire holds under 800,000 distinct CDR3 sequences, with roughly 20% as singletons. What was sequenced was blood. These receptor sequences come from a man between 65 and 85 years old in good health. Each CDR3 is given with its conserved first and last residue. D genes are given only for firm matches. Only part of the rows carry a size: once, few, many, or a class if the clone is expanded.

cdr3_aa: CASSLLSLGGELFF; cdr3_nt: TGTGCCAGCAGCCTACTCTCTTTGGGCGGGGAGCTGTTTTTT; j_call: TRBJ2-2; clone_size: few; d_call: .; v_call: TRBV7-9
cdr3_aa: CASSSPERNTIYF; cdr3_nt: TGTGCCAGCAGCTCACCAGAGAGGAACACCATATATTTT; j_call: TRBJ1-3; clone_size: .; d_call: .; v_call: TRBV11-2
cdr3_aa: CASKGADSYEQYF; cdr3_nt: TGTGCCAGCAAAGGGGCAGACTCCTACGAGCAGTACTTC; j_call: TRBJ2-7; clone_size: .; d_call: .; v_call: TRBV12-3/TRBV12-4
cdr3_aa: CASSFRGQNEQFF; cdr3_nt: TGTGCCAGCAGCTTCAGGGGGCAGAATGAGCAGTTCTTC; j_call: TRBJ2-1; clone_size: few; d_call: TRBD1; v_call: TRBV27
cdr3_aa: CASSANTYNEQFF; cdr3_nt: TGTGCCAGCAGTGCAAATACCTACAATGAGCAGTTCTTC; j_call: TRBJ2-1; clone_size: few; d_call: .; v_call: TRBV2
cdr3_aa: CAITRKFF; cdr3_nt: TGTGCCATCACCAGAAAGTTCTTC; j_call: TRBJ2-1; clone_size: .; d_call: .; v_call: TRBV10-3
cdr3_aa: CASSYSWRGDEKLFF; cdr3_nt: TGTGCCAGCAGTTACTCTTGGCGCGGAGATGAAAAACTGTTTTTT; j_call: TRBJ1-4; clone_size: .; d_call: .; v_call: TRBV6-5
cdr3_aa: CAISESLISGGYEQYF; cdr3_nt: TGTGCCATCAGTGAGTCGCTGATTAGCGGGGGCTACGAGCAGTACTTC; j_call: TRBJ2-7; clone_size: .; d_call: TRBD2; v_call: TRBV10-3
cdr3_aa: CASSQVGSEQYF; cdr3_nt: TGCGCCAGCAGCCAAGTGGGGTCCGAGCAGTACTTC; j_call: TRBJ2-7; clone_size: .; d_call: .; v_call: TRBV4-1
cdr3_aa: CASSPTGLYGYTF; cdr3_nt: TGTGCCAGCAGCCCCACAGGGTTGTATGGCTACACCTTC; j_call: TRBJ1-2; clone_size: few; d_call: .; v_call: TRBV6-5
cdr3_aa: CASRPDLGDSRTPYGYTF; cdr3_nt: TGTGCCAGCAGACCTGATCTAGGGGACAGCCGGACACCTTATGGCTACACCTTC; j_call: TRBJ1-2; clone_size: few; d_call: TRBD1; v_call: TRBV5-6
cdr3_aa: CASSQGDRIYNEQFF; cdr3_nt: TGTGCCAGCAGCCAGGGGGACAGGATATACAATGAGCAGTTCTTC; j_call: TRBJ2-1; clone_size: .; d_call: TRBD1; v_call: TRBV7-2
cdr3_aa: CASSLGAMNTEAFF; cdr3_nt: TGTGCCAGCAGTTTAGGGGCCATGAACACTGAAGCTTTCTTT; j_call: TRBJ1-1; clone_size: few; d_call: .; v_call: TRBV27
cdr3_aa: CSARTRQGAREKLFF; cdr3_nt: TGCAGTGCTAGAACAAGACAGGGGGCACGTGAAAAACTGTTTTTT; j_call: TRBJ1-4; clone_size: few; d_call: TRBD1; v_call: TRBV20-1
cdr3_aa: CASSQTGTASEQYF; cdr3_nt: TGTGCCAGCAGCCAAACCGGGACGGCGAGCGAGCAGTACTTC; j_call: TRBJ2-7; clone_size: few; d_call: .; v_call: TRBV3-1
cdr3_aa: CASSHRVGYTEAFF; cdr3_nt: TGTGCCAGCAGCCACAGGGTGGGGTACACTGAAGCTTTCTTT; j_call: TRBJ1-1; clone_size: .; d_call: .; v_call: TRBV3-1
cdr3_aa: CASSAREQETQYF; cdr3_nt: TGTGCCAGCAGTGCCCGGGAACAAGAGACCCAGTACTTC; j_call: TRBJ2-5; clone_size: many; d_call: .; v_call: TRBV12-3/TRBV12-4
cdr3_aa: CASSVATGRGYTF; cdr3_nt: TGTGCCAGCAGCGTAGCTACGGGGCGCGGCTACACCTTC; j_call: TRBJ1-2; clone_size: .; d_call: .; v_call: TRBV9
cdr3_aa: CSAIPGLAGEGNQETQYF; cdr3_nt: TGCAGTGCCATACCGGGACTAGCGGGAGAGGGAAATCAAGAGACCCAGTACTTC; j_call: TRBJ2-5; clone_size: few; d_call: TRBD2; v_call: TRBV20-1
cdr3_aa: CAIRGNSYEQYF; cdr3_nt: TGTGCCATTCGGGGGAACTCCTACGAGCAGTACTTC; j_call: TRBJ2-7; clone_size: few; d_call: .; v_call: TRBV10-3
cdr3_aa: CASSRQGMGNQPQHF; cdr3_nt: TGTGCCAGCAGCCGACAGGGAATGGGCAATCAGCCCCAGCATTTT; j_call: TRBJ1-5; clone_size: .; d_call: TRBD1; v_call: TRBV12-3/TRBV12-4
cdr3_aa: CSLPGLAKSGELFF; cdr3_nt: TGCAGTTTGCCGGGACTAGCTAAATCCGGGGAGCTGTTTTTT; j_call: TRBJ2-2; clone_size: .; d_call: TRBD2; v_call: TRBV20-1
cdr3_aa: CASSFQGDTEAFF; cdr3_nt: TGTGCCAGCAGCTTCCAGGGGGACACTGAAGCTTTCTTT; j_call: TRBJ1-1; clone_size: .; d_call: TRBD1; v_call: TRBV7-8
cdr3_aa: CASSPGTSGASMETQYF; cdr3_nt: TGCGCCAGCAGCCCTGGGACTAGCGGGGCGTCCATGGAGACCCAGTACTTC; j_call: TRBJ2-5; clone_size: few; d_call: TRBD2; v_call: TRBV4-3
cdr3_aa: CASSPGQGTQPQHF; cdr3_nt: TGCGCCAGCAGCCCCGGACAGGGCACTCAGCCCCAGCATTTT; j_call: TRBJ1-5; clone_size: many; d_call: TRBD1; v_call: TRBV5-1
cdr3_aa: CSARDLGRPIYEQYF; cdr3_nt: TGCAGTGCTAGAGATCTGGGGAGGCCCATCTACGAGCAGTACTTC; j_call: TRBJ2-7; clone_size: few; d_call: .; v_call: TRBV20-1
cdr3_aa: CSASLAGGPETQYF; cdr3_nt: TGCAGTGCTAGTTTGGCGGGAGGGCCAGAGACCCAGTACTTC; j_call: TRBJ2-5; clone_size: few; d_call: TRBD2; v_call: TRBV20-1
cdr3_aa: CASSQDHTNGEKLFF; cdr3_nt: TGCGCCAGCAGCCAAGATCATACGAACGGAGAAAAACTGTTTTTT; j_call: TRBJ1-4; clone_size: .; d_call: .; v_call: TRBV4-1
cdr3_aa: CASSLLTSGRETQYF; cdr3_nt: TGTGCCAGCAGCTTATTGACTAGCGGGAGAGAGACCCAGTACTTC; j_call: TRBJ2-5; clone_size: .; d_call: TRBD2; v_call: TRBV7-6
cdr3_aa: CASSNPAAGGETQYF; cdr3_nt: TGTGCCAGCAGCAATCCGGCGGCGGGAGGGGAGACCCAGTACTTC; j_call: TRBJ2-5; clone_size: .; d_call: TRBD2; v_call: TRBV5-6
cdr3_aa: CASDRYSNEQFF; cdr3_nt: TGTGCCAGTGATAGATACTCCAATGAGCAGTTCTTC; j_call: TRBJ2-1; clone_size: few; d_call: .; v_call: TRBV3-1
cdr3_aa: CASSIAAGSDTQYF; cdr3_nt: TGTGCCAGTAGTATAGCGGCGGGGTCAGATACGCAGTATTTT; j_call: TRBJ2-3; clone_size: once; d_call: .; v_call: TRBV19
cdr3_aa: CASSFETGGYNEQFF; cdr3_nt: TGTGCCAGCAGCTTTGAGACAGGGGGCTACAATGAGCAGTTCTTC; j_call: TRBJ2-1; clone_size: .; d_call: TRBD1; v_call: TRBV11-3
cdr3_aa: CTSSLAYQETQYF; cdr3_nt: TGTACCAGCAGCTTAGCATATCAAGAGACCCAGTACTTC; j_call: TRBJ2-5; clone_size: .; d_call: .; v_call: TRBV5-6
cdr3_aa: CASSASSGTYTDTQYF; cdr3_nt: TGTGCCAGCAGCGCGTCTAGCGGGACGTACACAGATACGCAGTATTTT; j_call: TRBJ2-3; clone_size: few; d_call: TRBD2; v_call: TRBV9
cdr3_aa: CASGNRAGVYNEQFF; cdr3_nt: TGTGCCAGCGGTAACAGGGCTGGGGTCTACAATGAGCAGTTCTTC; j_call: TRBJ2-1; clone_size: once; d_call: .; v_call: TRBV6-1
cdr3_aa: CASSYAQKWETQYF; cdr3_nt: TGTGCCAGCAGTTACGCTCAGAAGTGGGAGACCCAGTACTTC; j_call: TRBJ2-5; clone_size: few; d_call: .; v_call: TRBV6-5
cdr3_aa: CASSLTGGSGTDTQYF; cdr3_nt: TGTGCCAGCAGCTTAACCGGCGGGAGCGGTACAGATACGCAGTATTTT; j_call: TRBJ2-3; clone_size: .; d_call: TRBD2; v_call: TRBV7-6
cdr3_aa: CAISEPGQPQETQYF; cdr3_nt: TGTGCCATCAGTGAGCCGGGACAGCCCCAAGAGACCCAGTACTTC; j_call: TRBJ2-5; clone_size: .; d_call: TRBD1; v_call: TRBV10-3
cdr3_aa: CAVTGKTYEQYF; cdr3_nt: TGTGCCGTGACAGGGAAAACCTACGAGCAGTACTTC; j_call: TRBJ2-7; clone_size: few; d_call: TRBD1; v_call: TRBV28
cdr3_aa: CASSLSGATGELFF; cdr3_nt: TGCGCCAGCAGCTTGTCAGGGGCCACCGGGGAGCTGTTTTTT; j_call: TRBJ2-2; clone_size: many; d_call: .; v_call: TRBV5-1
cdr3_aa: CASSSHYEQYF; cdr3_nt: TGTGCCAGCAGTTCCCATTACGAGCAGTACTTC; j_call: TRBJ2-7; clone_size: .; d_call: .; v_call: TRBV6-2/TRBV6-3
cdr3_aa: CATSRRTGENTEAFF; cdr3_nt: TGTGCCACCAGCAGACGGACAGGGGAGAACACTGAAGCTTTCTTT; j_call: TRBJ1-1; clone_size: .; d_call: TRBD1; v_call: TRBV15